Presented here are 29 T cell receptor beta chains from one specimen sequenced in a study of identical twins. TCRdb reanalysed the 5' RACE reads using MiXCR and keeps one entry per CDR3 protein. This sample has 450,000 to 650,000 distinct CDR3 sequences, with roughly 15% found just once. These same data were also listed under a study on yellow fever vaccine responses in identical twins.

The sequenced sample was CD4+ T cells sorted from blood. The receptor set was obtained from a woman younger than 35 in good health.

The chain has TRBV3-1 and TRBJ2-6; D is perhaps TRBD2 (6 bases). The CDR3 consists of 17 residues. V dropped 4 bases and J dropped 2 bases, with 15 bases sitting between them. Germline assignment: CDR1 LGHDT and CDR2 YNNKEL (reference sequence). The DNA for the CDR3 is TGTGCCAGCAGCCCCCGAGTCAGGGAGGCTGGGGCCAACGTCCTGACTTTC. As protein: CASSPRVREAGANVLTF.

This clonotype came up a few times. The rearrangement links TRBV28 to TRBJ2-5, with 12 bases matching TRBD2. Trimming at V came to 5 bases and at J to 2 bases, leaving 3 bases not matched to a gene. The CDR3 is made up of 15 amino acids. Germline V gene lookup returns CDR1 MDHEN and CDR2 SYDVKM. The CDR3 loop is CASSMTSGGQETQYF. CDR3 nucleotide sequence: TGTGCCAGCAGTATGACTAGCGGGGGACAAGAGACCCAGTACTTC.

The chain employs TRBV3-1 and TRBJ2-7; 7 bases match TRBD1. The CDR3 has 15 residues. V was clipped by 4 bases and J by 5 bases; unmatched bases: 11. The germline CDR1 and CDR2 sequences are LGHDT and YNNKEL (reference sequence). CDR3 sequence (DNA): TGTGCCAGCAGCCGTTACTCCGGGACAGTCGACGAGCAGTACTTC. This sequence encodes CASSRYSGTVDEQYF.

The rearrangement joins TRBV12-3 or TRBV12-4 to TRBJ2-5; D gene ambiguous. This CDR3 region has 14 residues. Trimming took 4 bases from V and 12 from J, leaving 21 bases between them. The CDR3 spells CASSSHESRRPKYF. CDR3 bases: TGTGCCAGCAGTTCACACGAATCCAGGAGACCCAAGTACTTC.

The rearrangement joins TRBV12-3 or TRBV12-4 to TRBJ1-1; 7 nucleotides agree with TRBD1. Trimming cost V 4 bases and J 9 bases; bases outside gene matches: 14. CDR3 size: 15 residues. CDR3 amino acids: CASSSHTGTVGKAFF. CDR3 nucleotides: TGTGCCAGCAGTTCGCACACTGGGACAGTGGGGAAAGCTTTCTTT.

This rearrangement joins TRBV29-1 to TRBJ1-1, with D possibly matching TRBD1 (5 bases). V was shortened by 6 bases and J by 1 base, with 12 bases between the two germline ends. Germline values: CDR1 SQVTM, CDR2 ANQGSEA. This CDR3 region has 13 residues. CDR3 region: CSVGQGPNTEAFF. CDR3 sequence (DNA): TGCAGCGTAGGTCAGGGTCCGAACACTGAAGCTTTCTTT.

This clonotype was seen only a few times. The CDR3: CASSLAVERLSGNTIYF. Written as DNA, the CDR3 is TGTGCCAGCAGCTTAGCCGTCGAAAGGTTGTCTGGAAACACCATATATTTT. This sequence joins TRBV7-8 and TRBJ1-3; D call uncertain. Trimming shortened V by 0 bases and J by 1 base, and 13 bases separated the two germline ends. This CDR3 contains 17 residues. In germline, CDR1 is SGHVS, CDR2 FQNEAQ.

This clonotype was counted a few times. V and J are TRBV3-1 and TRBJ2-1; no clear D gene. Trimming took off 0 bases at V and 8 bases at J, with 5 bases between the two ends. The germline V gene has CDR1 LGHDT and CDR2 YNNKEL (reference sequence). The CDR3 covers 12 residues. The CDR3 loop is CASSQDTDEQFF. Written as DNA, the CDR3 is TGTGCCAGCAGCCAAGATACGGATGAGCAGTTCTTC.

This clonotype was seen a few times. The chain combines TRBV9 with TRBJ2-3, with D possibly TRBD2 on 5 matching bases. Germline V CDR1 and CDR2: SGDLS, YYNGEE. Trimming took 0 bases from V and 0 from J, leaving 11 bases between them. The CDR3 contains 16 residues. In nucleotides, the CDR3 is TGTGCCAGCAGCGTAGGAGTAGCGTCTAGCACAGATACGCAGTATTTT. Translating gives CASSVGVASSTDTQYF.

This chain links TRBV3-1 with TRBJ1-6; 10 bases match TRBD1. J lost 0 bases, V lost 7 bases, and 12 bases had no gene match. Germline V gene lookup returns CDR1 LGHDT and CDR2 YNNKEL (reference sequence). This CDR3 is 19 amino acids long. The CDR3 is CASKWWGDRGSSYNSPLHF. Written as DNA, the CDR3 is TGTGCCAGCAAATGGTGGGGGGACAGGGGTAGCTCCTATAATTCACCCCTCCACTTT.

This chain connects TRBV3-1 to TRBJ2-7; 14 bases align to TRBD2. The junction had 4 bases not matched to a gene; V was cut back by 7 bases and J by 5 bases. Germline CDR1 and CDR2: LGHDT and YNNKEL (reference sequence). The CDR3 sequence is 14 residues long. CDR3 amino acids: CASTPGLAGDEQYF. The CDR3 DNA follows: TGTGCCAGCACCCCGGGACTAGCGGGAGACGAGCAGTACTTC.

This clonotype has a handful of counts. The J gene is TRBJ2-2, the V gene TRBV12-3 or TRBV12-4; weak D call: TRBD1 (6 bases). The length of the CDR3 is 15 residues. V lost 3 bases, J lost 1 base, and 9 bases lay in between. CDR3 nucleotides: TGTGCCAGCAGTTTGTCACAGGGGAACACCGGGGAGCTGTTTTTT. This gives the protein CASSLSQGNTGELFF.

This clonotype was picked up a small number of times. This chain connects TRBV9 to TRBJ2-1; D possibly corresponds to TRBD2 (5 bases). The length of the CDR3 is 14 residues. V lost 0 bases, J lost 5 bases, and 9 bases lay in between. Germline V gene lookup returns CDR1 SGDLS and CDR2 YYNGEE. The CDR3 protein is CASSVVGADNEQFF. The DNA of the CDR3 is TGTGCCAGCAGCGTAGTTGGAGCGGACAATGAGCAGTTCTTC.

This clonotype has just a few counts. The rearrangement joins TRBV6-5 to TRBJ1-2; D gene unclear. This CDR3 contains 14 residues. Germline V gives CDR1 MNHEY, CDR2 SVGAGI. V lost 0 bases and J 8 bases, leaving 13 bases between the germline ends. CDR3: CASSYSSLMGGYTF. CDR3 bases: TGTGCCAGCAGTTACTCGAGTCTGATGGGGGGCTACACCTTC.

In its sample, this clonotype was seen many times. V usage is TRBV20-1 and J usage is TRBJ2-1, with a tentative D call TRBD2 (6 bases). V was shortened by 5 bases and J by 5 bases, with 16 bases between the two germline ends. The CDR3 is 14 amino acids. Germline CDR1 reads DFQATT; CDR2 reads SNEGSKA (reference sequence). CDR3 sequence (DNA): TGCAGTGCTCCCGATCAGGGCGGGAACAATGAGCAGTTCTTC. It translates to CSAPDQGGNNEQFF.

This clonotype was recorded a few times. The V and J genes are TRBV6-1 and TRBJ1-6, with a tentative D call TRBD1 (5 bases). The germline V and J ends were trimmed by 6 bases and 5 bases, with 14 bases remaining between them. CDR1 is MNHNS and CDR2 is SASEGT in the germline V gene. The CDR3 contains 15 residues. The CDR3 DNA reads TGTGCCAGCAGCGGCCTGGGGCGCGATAATTCACCCCTCCACTTT. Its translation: CASSGLGRDNSPLHF.

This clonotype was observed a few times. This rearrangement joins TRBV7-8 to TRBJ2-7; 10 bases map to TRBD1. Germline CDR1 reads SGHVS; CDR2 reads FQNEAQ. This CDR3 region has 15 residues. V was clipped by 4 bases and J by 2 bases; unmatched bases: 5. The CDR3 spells CASSSPGQGTYEQYV. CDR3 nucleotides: TGTGCCAGCAGCTCGCCGGGACAGGGGACCTACGAGCAGTACGTC.

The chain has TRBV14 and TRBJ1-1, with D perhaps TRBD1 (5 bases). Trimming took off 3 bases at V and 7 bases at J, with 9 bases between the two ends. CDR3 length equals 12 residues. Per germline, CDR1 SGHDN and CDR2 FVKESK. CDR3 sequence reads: CASSQMGGEAFF. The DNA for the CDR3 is TGTGCCAGCAGCCAGATGGGGGGTGAAGCTTTCTTT.

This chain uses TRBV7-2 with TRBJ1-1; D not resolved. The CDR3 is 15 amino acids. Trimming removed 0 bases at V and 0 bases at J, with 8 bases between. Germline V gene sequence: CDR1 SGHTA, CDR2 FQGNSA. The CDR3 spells CASSLAWAMNTEAFF. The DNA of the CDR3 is TGTGCCAGCAGCTTAGCATGGGCTATGAACACTGAAGCTTTCTTT. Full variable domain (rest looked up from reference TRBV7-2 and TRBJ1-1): GAGVSQSPSNKVTEKGKDVELRCDPISGHTALYWYRQSLGQGLEFLIYFQGNSAPDKSGLPSDRFSAERTGGSVSTLTIQRTQQEDSAVYLCASSLAWAMNTEAFFGQGTRLTVV.

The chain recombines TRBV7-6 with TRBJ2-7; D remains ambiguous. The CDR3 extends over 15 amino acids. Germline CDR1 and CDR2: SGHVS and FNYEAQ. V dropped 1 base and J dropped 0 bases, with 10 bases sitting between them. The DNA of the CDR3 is TGTGCCAGCAGCTTAGAGGTGGGAACCTCCTACGAGCAGTACTTC. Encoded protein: CASSLEVGTSYEQYF.

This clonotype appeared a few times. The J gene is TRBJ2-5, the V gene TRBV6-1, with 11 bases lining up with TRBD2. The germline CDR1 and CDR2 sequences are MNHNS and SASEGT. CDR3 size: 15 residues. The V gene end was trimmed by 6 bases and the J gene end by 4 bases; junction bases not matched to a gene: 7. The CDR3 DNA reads TGTGCCAGCAGAAATAGCGGGAGGGGAGGAGAGACCCAGTACTTC. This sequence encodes CASRNSGRGGETQYF.

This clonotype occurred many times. The CDR3 region has the DNA TGTGCCAGCAGCTTGGAAACGACCCCAAACAATGAGCAGTTCTTC. This encodes CASSLETTPNNEQFF. The J gene is TRBJ2-1, the V gene TRBV5-6; no reliable D call. Germline assignment: CDR1 SGHDT and CDR2 YYEEEE. V was trimmed by 0 bases and J by 5 bases, leaving 12 bases between them. The CDR3 runs to 15 residues.

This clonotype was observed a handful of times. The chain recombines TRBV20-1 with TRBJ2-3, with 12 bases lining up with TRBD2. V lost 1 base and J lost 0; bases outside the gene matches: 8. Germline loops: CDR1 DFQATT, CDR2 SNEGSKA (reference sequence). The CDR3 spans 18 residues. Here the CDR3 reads CSARGFGGTSGSTDTQYF. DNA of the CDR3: TGCAGTGCTAGAGGTTTCGGCGGGACTAGCGGGAGCACAGATACGCAGTATTTT.

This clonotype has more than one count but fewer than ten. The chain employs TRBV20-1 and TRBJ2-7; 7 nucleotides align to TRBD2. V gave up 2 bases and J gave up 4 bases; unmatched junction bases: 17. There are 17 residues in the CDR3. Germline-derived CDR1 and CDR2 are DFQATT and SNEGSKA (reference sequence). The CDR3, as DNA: TGCAGTGCTAGAACTCCCCGGGCCGGCGGGAGTGGATACGAGCAGTACTTC. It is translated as CSARTPRAGGSGYEQYF.

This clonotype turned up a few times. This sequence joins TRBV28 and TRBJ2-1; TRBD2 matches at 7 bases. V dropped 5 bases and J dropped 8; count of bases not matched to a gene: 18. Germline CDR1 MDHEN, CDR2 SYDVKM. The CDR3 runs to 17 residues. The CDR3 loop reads CASSPRIWTRVVDEQFF. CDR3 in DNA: TGTGCCAGCAGTCCAAGGATCTGGACTAGAGTGGTCGATGAGCAGTTCTTC.

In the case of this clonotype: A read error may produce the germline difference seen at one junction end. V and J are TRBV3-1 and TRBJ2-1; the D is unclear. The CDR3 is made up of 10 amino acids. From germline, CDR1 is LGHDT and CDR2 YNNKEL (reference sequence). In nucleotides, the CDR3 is TGTGCCAGCAGAGGATTCGGCCCCCCTTTC. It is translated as CASRGFGPPF.

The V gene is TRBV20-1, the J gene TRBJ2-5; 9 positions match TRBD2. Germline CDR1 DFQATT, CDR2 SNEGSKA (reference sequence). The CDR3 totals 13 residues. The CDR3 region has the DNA TGCAGCGTACGTAGCGGGAGTTCAGAGACCCAGTACTTC. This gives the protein CSVRSGSSETQYF.

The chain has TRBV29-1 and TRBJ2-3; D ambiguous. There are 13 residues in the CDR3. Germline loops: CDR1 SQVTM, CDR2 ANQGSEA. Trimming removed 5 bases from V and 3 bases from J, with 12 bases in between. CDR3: CSVHGRLTDTQYF. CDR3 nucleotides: TGCAGCGTTCATGGCAGGTTGACAGATACGCAGTATTTT.

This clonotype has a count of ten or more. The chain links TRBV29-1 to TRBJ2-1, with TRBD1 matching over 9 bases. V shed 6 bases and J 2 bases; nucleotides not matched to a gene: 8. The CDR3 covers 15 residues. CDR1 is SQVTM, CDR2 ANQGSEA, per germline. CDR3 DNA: TGCAGCGTCCCCGGACAGGGGTATACCTACAATGAGCAGTTCTTC. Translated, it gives CSVPGQGYTYNEQFF.